In this sample, the clone carrying this TCR beta chain turned up a few times. These data originate in a study of T cells in Graves' hyperthyroidism and ophthalmopathy. There are 13 residues in the CDR3. Per germline, CDR1 LNHDA and CDR2 SQIVND (reference sequence). There were TCR beta CDR3 regions amplified from RNA transcripts. HTBI primers were the set used in a first-round RT-PCR of the TCR CDR3. TCRdb reprocessed the multiplex PCR reads via MiXCR and lists one record per CDR3 protein. The sample records 500,000 to 600,000 distinct CDR3 sequences, about half being singletons. V gene TRBV19 combines with J gene TRBJ2-7; the match to TRBD2 covers 7 bases. TRBJ2-1 matches the DNA end more closely, so the J call is doubtful. This receptor was identified in a woman younger than 30 with Graves' hyperthyroidism. The specimen was peripheral blood or thyroid tissue (not recorded which). DNA for the CDR3: TGTGCCAGTAGCGGGAGGCCCTCCGATGAGCAGTTCTTC. Translated, it gives CASSGRPSDEQFF.